This T cell receptor beta chain comes out of a study of T cells in localized non-small cell lung cancer. Study-wide results and limits: Longer overall survival was linked to higher blood T cell density. Clonality of T cells reached its maximum in uninvolved adjacent lung, surpassing tumor. Heterogeneity is still possible, as just one tumor region was sequenced.

As concerns this clone: What it binds is not known.

There are 13 residues in the CDR3. Germline V gene sequence: CDR1 KGHSH, CDR2 LQKENI. Trimming pared 6 bases from V and 3 bases from J, leaving 12 bases between. Sequencing was performed with immunoSEQ multiplex PCR; in TCRdb, only in-frame clones are kept and a portion is missing. Here the sample spans approximately 31,000 clones, about 89% being singletons. The receptor comes from a female donor over 55 with stage I lung adenocarcinoma. This rearrangement joins TRBV18 to TRBJ2-7; D might be TRBD2 (5 bases). The sequences come from peripheral blood, collected before any cancer treatment. The CDR3 region has the DNA TGTGCCAGCTCCCTAGGAGAGGGCTACGAGCAGTACTTC. As protein: CASSLGEGYEQYF.